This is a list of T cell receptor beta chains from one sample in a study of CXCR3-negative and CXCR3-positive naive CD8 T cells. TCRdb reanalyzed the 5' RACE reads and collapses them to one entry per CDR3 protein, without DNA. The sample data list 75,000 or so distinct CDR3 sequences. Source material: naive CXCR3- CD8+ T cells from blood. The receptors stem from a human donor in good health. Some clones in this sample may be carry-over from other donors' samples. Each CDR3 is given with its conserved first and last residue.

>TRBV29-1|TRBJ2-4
CSVASGGQIKNIQYF
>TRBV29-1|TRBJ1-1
CSVDGGQNTEAFF
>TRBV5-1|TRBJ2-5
CASSLPHQGAEETQYF
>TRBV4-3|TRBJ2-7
CASSHALGGQVYEQYF
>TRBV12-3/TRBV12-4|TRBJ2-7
CASSPTRTVYEQYF
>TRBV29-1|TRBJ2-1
CSVCPRDYNEQFF
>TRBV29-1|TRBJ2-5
CSANSGSAQTQYF
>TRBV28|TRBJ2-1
CASSSSLLWNEQFF
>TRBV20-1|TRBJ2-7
CSAPGQDFSYEQYF
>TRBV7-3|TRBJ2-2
CASSLGTANTGELFF
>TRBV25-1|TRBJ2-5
CASSNPGAAETQYF
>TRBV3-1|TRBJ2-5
CASSRATSGRETQYF
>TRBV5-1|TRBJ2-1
CASSPGTVWDNEQFF
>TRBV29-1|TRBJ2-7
CSVEAVGGPSSYEQYF
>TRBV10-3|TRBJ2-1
CAISELAGPLNERFF
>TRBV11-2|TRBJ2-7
CASSITGTGRYEQYF
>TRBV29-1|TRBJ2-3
CSATIPSTDTQYF
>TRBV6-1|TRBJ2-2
CASNPGLAGYTGELFF
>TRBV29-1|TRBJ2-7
CSVVSVGDRSYEQYF
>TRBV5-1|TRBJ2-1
CASALGTVELF
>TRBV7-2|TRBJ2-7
CASSLIGGDSPYEQYF
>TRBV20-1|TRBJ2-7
CSARSGGVDYEQYF
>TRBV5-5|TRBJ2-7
CASSLGEGLASYEQYF
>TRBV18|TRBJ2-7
CASSPTDSPLEQYF
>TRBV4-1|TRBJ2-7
CASSQETILDNSYEQYF
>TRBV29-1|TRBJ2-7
CSVELTGGTYEQYF
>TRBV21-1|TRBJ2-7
CASSPGTSGFEQYF
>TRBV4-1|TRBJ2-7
CASSQNMGTYEQYF
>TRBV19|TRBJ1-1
CASSTGNTEAFF
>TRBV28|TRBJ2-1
CASQHASNNEQFF
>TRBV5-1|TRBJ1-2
CASSSPRQAANYGYTF
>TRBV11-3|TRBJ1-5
CASSLDTGSNQPQHF
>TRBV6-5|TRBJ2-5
CASKSYQETQYF
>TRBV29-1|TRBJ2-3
CSAQEAGPRRWYF
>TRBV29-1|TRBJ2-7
CSVEVLIEGASYEQYF
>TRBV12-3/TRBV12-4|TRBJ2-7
CASSLDNYEQYF
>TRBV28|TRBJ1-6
CASSFQESSYNSPLHF
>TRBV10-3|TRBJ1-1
CAISEDRVRRTEAFF
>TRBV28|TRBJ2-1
CASSPPRVPSGYNEQFF
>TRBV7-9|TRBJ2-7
CASSPGLDFGEQYF
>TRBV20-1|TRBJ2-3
CSARVPGLSTDTQYF
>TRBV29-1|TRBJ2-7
CSVPGRGSYEQYF
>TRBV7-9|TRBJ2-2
CASSQGNTGELFF
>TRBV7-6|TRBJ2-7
CASSQISREQYF